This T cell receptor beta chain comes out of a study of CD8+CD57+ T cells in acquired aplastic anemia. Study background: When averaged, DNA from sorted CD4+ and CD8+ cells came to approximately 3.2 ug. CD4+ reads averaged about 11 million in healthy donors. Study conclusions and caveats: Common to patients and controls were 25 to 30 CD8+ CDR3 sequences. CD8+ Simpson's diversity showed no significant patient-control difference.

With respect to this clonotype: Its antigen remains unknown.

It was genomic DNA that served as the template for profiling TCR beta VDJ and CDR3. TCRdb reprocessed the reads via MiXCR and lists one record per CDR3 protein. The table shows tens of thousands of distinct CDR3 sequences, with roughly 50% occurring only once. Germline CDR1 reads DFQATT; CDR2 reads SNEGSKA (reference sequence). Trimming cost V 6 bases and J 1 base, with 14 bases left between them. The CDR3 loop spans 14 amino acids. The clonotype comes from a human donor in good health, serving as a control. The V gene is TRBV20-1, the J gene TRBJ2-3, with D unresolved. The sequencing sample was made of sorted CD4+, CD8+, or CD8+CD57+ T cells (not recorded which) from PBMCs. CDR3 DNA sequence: TGCAGTGCCGAAGGGCAGCAGCGCACAGATACGCAGTATTTT. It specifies CSAEGQQRTDTQYF.